The sequence of this T cell receptor (beta chain) was determined in a study of T-cell memory formation after mild COVID-19. TCRdb reanalysed the 5' RACE reads using MiXCR and keeps one entry per CDR3 protein. The table records about 250,000 distinct CDR3 sequences, 15% of them present only once. General study points: Clones contracting across day 15 to 85 had a balanced CD4/CD8 profile; later expanding clones leaned CD4+. The finding that pre-infection memory included some responding clones suggested that cross-reactive memory joined.

V was clipped by 7 bases and J by 5 bases; unmatched bases: 5. This CDR3 is 12 amino acids long. From germline, CDR1 is DFQATT and CDR2 SNEGSKA (reference sequence). This clonotype was counted ten times or more. What it binds is not known. The J gene is TRBJ2-5, the V gene TRBV20-1, with 9 bases identical to TRBD1. Source material: PBMCs or a T cell subset sorted from them (not recorded which). The clonotype was recovered from an adult woman who had mild COVID-19 (a few samples of this study predate the infection). Cell type and time point are not known. In DNA, the CDR3 is TGCAGTGTCACAGGGGGCCGGGAGACCCAGTACTTC. This sequence encodes CSVTGGRETQYF.